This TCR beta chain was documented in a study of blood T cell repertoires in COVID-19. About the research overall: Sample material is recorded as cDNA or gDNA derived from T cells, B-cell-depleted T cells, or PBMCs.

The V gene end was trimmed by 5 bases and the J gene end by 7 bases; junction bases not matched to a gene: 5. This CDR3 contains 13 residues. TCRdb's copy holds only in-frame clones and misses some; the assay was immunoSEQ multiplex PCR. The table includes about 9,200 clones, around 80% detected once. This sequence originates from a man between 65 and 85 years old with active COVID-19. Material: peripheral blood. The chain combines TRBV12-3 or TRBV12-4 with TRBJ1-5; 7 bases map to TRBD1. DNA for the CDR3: TGTGCCAGCAGTCAGACAGGGTTACAGCCCCAGCATTTT. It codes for CASSQTGLQPQHF.